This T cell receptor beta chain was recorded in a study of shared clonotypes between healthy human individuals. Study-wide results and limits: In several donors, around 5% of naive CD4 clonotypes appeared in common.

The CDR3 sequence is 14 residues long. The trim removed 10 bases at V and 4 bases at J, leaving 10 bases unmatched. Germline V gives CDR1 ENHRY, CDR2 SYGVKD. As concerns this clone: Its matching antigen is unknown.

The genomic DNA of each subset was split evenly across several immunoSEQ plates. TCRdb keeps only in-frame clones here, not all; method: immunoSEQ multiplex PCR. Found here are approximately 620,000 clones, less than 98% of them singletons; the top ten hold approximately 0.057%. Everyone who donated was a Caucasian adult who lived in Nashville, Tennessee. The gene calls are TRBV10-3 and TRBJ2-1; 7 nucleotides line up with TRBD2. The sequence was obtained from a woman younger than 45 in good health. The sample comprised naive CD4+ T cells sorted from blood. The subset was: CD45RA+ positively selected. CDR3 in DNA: TGTGCCACCCTGTCGAGCGGGGAGTACAATGAGCAGTTCTTC. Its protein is CATLSSGEYNEQFF.